The clone carrying this TCR beta chain was detected only a few times. This sample is part of a study of cytotoxic CD8 clonotypes in ibrutinib-treated CLL. The germline gives CDR1 MDHEN, CDR2 SYDVKM. The CDR3 sequence is 13 residues long. With 9 bases clipped from V and 0 bases from J, the junction kept 4 bases outside the gene matches. TCRdb keeps only in-frame clones here, not all; method: immunoSEQ multiplex PCR. Among about 160,000 clones listed, under 85% were seen once. This TCR was recovered from a human donor with chronic lymphocytic leukemia. V usage is TRBV28 and J usage is TRBJ1-1, with TRBD1 matching 7 bases. The sequencing used PBMCs, collected after 24 months of ibrutinib treatment. The CDR3 DNA reads TGTGCCAGTCTGGGACAGTTGAACACTGAAGCTTTCTTT. Protein sequence: CASLGQLNTEAFF.